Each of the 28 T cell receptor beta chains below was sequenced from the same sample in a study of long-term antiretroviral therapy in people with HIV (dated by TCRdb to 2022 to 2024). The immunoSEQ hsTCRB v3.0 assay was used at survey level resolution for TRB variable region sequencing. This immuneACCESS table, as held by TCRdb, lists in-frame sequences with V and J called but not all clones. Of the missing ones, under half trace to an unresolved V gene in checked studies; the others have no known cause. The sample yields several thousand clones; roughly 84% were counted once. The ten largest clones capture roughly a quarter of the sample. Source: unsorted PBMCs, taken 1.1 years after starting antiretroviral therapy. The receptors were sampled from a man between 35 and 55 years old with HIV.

The CDR3 DNA reads as TGTGCCAGCAGCCCGGGTCACAAAGAGACCCAGTACTTC. Its protein is CASSPGHKETQYF. The V gene is TRBV7-9, the J gene TRBJ2-5; D is undetermined. Deletions cut 5 bases from V and 3 bases from J, with 10 bases between. Germline CDR1 is SEHNR and CDR2 is FQNEAQ (reference sequence). This CDR3 has 13 residues.

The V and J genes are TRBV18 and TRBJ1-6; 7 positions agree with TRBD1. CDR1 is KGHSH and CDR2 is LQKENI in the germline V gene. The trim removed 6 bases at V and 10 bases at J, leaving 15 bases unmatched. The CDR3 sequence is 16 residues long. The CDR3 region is CASSPRTGPEVSPLHF. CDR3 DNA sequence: TGTGCCAGCTCCCCAAGGACAGGTCCTGAAGTGTCACCCCTCCACTTT.

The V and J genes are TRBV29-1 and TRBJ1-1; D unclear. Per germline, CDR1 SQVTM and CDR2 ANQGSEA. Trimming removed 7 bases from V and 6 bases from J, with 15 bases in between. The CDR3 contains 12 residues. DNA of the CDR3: TGCAGCGCCCGTGAAGGATCATCTGAAGCTTTCTTT. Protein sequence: CSAREGSSEAFF.

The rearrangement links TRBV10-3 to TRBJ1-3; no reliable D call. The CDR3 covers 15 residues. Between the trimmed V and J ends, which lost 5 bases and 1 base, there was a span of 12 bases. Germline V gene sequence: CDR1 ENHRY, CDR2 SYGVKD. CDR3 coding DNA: TGTGCCATCAGTCCGACTGACCTTTCTGGAAACACCATATATTTT. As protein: CAISPTDLSGNTIYF.

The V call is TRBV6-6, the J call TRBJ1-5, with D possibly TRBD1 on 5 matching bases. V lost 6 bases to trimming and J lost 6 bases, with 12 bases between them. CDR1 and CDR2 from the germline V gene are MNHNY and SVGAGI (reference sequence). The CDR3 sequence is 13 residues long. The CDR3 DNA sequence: TGTGCCAGCAGCCGAGGGGTGGGTCAGCCCCAGCATTTT. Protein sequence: CASSRGVGQPQHF.

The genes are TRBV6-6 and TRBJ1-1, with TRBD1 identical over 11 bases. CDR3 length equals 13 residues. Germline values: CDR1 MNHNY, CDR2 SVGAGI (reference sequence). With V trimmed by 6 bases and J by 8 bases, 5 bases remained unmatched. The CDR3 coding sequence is TGTGCCAGCAGCACCGGGACAGGGGGGGAAGCTTTCTTT. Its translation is CASSTGTGGEAFF.

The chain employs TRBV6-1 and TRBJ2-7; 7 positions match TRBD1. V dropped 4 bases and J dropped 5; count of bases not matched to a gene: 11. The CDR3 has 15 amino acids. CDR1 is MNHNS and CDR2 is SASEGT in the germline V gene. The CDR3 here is CASSVLEGARDEQYF. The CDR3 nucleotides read TGTGCCAGCAGTGTCCTTGAGGGGGCTCGGGACGAGCAGTACTTC.

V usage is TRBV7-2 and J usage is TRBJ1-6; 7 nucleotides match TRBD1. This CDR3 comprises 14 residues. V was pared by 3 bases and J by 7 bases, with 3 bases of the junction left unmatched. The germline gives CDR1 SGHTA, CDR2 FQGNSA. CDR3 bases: TGTGCCAGCAGCTTGCGACAGGGAAATTCACCCCTCCACTTT. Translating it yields CASSLRQGNSPLHF.

The DNA for the CDR3 is TGTGCCAGCAGTGAAGCCAGAGCCTACGAGCAGTACTTC. Residues: CASSEARAYEQYF. The chain joins TRBV6-1 to TRBJ2-7; D is ambiguous. The CDR3 totals 13 residues. CDR1 is MNHNS, CDR2 SASEGT, per germline. Between the trimmed V and J ends, which lost 0 bases and 2 bases, there was a span of 5 bases.

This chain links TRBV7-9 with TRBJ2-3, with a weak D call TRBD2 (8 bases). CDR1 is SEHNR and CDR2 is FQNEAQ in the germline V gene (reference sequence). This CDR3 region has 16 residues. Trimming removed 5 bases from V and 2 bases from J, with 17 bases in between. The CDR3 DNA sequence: TGTGCCAGCAGCCCCCGGGAGGGACAGTTCACAGATACGCAGTATTTT. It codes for CASSPREGQFTDTQYF.

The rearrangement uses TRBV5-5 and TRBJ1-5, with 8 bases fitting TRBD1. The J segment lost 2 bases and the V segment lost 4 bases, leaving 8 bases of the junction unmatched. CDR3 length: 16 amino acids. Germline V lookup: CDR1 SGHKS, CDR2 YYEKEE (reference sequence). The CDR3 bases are TGTGCCAGCAGCCCCAGGGGGCTCGGGGGCAATCAGCCCCAGCATTTT. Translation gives CASSPRGLGGNQPQHF.

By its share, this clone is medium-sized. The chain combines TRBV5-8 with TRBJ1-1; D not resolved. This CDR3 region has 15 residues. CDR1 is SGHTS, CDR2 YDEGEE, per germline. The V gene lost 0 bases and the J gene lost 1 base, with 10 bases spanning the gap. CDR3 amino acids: CASSLAEGSNTEAFF. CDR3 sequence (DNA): TGTGCCAGCAGCTTGGCCGAGGGTTCGAACACTGAAGCTTTCTTT.

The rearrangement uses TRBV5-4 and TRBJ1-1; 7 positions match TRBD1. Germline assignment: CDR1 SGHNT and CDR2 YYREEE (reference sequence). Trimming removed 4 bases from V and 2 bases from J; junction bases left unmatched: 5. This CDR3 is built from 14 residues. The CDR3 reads CASSPGTANTEAFF. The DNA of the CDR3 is TGTGCCAGCAGCCCCGGGACAGCCAACACTGAAGCTTTCTTT.

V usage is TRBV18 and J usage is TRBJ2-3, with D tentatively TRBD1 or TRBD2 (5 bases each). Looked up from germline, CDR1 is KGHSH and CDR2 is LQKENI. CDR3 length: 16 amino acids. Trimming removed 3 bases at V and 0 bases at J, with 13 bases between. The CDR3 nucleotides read TGTGCCAGCTCACCCGGGACCAAGGGCAGCACAGATACGCAGTATTTT. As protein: CASSPGTKGSTDTQYF. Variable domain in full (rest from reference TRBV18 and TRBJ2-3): NAGVMQNPRHLVRRRGQEARLRCSPMKGHSHVYWYRQLPEEGLKFMVYLQKENIIDESGMPKERFSAEFPKEGPSILRIQQVVRGDSAAYFCASSPGTKGSTDTQYFGPGTRLTVL.

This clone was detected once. CDR3 protein: CASSLSATINEKLFF. The CDR3, as DNA: TGCGCCAGCAGCTTGTCGGCAACAATCAATGAAAAACTGTTTTTT. This rearrangement joins TRBV5-1 to TRBJ1-4; no reliable D call. Trimming removed 1 base at V and 5 bases at J, with 12 bases between. CDR3 length: 15 amino acids. Germline CDR1 SGHRS, CDR2 YFSETQ.

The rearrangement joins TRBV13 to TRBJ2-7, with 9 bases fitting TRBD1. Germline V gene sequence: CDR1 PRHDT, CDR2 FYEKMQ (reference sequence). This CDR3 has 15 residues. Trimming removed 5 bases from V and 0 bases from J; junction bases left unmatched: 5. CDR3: CASSRGQGSSYEQYF. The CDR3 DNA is TGTGCCAGCAGCAGAGGACAGGGGAGCTCCTACGAGCAGTACTTC.

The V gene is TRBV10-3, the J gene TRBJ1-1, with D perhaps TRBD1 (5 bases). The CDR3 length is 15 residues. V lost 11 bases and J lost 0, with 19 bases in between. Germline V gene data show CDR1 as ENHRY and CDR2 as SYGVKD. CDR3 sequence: CASKGTEHMNTEAFF. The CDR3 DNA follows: TGTGCCTCTAAAGGGACCGAGCATATGAACACTGAAGCTTTCTTT.

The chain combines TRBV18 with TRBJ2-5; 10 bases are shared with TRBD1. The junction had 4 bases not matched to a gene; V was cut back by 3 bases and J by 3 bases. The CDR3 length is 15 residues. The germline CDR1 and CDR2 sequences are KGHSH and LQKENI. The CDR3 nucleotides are TGTGCCAGCTCACCGCGGACAGGGGGGAAAGAGACCCAGTACTTC. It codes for CASSPRTGGKETQYF.

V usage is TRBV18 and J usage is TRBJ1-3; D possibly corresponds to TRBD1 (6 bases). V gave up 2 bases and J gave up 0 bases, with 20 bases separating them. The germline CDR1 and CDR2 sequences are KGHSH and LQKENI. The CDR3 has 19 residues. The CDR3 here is CASSPYSGTLVSSGNTIYF. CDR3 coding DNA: TGTGCCAGCTCACCATATTCCGGGACACTAGTAAGCTCTGGAAACACCATATATTTT.

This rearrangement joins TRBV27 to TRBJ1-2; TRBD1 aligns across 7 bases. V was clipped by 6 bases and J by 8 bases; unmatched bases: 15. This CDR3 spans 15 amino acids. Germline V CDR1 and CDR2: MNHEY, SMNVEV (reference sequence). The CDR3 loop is CASSRGDSTFEGYTF. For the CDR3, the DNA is TGTGCCAGCAGCAGGGGGGACAGCACTTTCGAAGGCTACACCTTC.

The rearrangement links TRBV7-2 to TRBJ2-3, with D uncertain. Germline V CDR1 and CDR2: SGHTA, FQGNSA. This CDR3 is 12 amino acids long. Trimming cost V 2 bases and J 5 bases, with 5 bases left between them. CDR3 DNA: TGTGCCAGCAGCTTAAGAAGAGATACGCAGTATTTT. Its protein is CASSLRRDTQYF.

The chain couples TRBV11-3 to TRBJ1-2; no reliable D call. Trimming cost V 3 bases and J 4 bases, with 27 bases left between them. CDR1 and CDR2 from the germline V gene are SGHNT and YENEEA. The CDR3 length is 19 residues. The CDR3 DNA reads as TGTGCCAGCAGCTTCGCCAGCGCCGACATAGAGCTCGATCGCTATGGCTACACCTTC. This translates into CASSFASADIELDRYGYTF.

CDR3: CASSWGIGGGLTDTQYF. The CDR3 coding sequence is TGTGCCAGCAGCTGGGGGATTGGGGGGGGGCTCACAGATACGCAGTATTTT. The genes are TRBV27 and TRBJ2-3; tentative D call: TRBD2 (7 bases). This CDR3 spans 17 amino acids. V was pared by 6 bases and J by 2 bases, with 21 bases between. From germline, CDR1 is MNHEY and CDR2 SMNVEV (reference sequence).

CDR3 bases: TGTGCCAGCAGCTTAGGGAACAGAGCGACAACTAATGAAAAACTGTTTTTT. Translation gives CASSLGNRATTNEKLFF. The chain links TRBV11-3 to TRBJ1-4; D is unresolved. CDR1 and CDR2 (germline): SGHNT, YENEEA. CDR3 size: 17 residues. Trimming left V 1 base short and J 0 bases short, with 12 bases between.

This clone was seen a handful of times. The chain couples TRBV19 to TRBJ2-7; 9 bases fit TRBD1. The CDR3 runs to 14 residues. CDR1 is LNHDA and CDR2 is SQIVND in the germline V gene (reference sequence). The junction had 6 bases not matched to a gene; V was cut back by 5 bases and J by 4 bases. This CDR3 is CASSGGTGKYEQYF. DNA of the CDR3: TGTGCCAGTAGTGGGGGGACAGGGAAGTACGAGCAGTACTTC.

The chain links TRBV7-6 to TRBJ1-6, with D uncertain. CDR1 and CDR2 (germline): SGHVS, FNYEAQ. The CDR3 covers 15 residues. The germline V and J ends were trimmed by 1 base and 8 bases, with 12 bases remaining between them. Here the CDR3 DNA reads TGTGCCAGCAGCTTAGATTCGGGGTTGTATTCACCCCTCCACTTT. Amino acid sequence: CASSLDSGLYSPLHF. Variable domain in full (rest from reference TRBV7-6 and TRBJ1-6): GAGVSQSPRYKVTKRGQDVALRCDPISGHVSLYWYRQALGQGPEFLTYFNYEAQQDKSGLPNDRFSAERPEGSISTLTIQRTEQRDSAMYRCASSLDSGLYSPLHFGNGTRLTVT.

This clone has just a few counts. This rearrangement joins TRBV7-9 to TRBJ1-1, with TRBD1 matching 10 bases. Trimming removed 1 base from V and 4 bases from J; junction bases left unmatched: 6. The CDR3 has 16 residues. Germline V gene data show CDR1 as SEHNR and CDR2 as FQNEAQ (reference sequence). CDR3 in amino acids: CASSLVPGQGVTEAFF. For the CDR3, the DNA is TGTGCCAGCAGCTTAGTACCCGGACAGGGGGTCACTGAAGCTTTCTTT.

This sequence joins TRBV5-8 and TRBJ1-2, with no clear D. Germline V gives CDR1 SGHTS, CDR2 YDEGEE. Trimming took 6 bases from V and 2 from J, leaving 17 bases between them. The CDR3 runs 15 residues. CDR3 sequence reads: CASTPGLGTNYGYTF. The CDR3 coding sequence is TGTGCCAGCACCCCCGGTCTAGGAACCAACTATGGCTACACCTTC. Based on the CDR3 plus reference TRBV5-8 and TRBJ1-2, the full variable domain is EAGVTQSPTHLIKTRGQQATLRCSPISGHTSVYWYQQALGLGLQFLLWYDEGEERNRGNFPPRFSGRQFPNYSSELNVNALELEDSALYLCASTPGLGTNYGYTFGSGTRLTVV.